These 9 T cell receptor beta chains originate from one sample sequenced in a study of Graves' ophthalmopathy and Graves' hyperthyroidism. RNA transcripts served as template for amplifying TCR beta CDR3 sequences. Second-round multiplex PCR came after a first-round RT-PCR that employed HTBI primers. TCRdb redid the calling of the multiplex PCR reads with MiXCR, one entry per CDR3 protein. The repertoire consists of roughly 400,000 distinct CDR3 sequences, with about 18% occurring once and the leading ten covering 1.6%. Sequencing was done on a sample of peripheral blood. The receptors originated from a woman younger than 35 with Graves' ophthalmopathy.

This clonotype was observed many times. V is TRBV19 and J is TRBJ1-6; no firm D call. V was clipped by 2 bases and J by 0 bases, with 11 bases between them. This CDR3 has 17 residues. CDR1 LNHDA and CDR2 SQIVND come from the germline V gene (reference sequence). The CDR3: CASSIRGVGSYNSPLHF. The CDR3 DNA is TGTGCCAGTAGTATAAGAGGAGTCGGCTCCTATAATTCACCCCTCCACTTT.

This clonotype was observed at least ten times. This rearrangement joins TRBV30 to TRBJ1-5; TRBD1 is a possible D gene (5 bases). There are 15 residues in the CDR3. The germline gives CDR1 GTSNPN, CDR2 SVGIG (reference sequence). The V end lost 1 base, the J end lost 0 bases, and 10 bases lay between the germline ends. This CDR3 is CAWSETVYSNQPQHF. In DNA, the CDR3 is TGTGCCTGGAGTGAGACAGTTTATAGCAATCAGCCCCAGCATTTT.

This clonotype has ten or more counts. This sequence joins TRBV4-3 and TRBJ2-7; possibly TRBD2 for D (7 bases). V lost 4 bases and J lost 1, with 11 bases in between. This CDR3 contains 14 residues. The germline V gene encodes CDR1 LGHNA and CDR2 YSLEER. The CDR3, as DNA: TGCGCCAGCAGCCGCGCGGGGGCTTCCTACGAGCAGTACTTC. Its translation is CASSRAGASYEQYF.

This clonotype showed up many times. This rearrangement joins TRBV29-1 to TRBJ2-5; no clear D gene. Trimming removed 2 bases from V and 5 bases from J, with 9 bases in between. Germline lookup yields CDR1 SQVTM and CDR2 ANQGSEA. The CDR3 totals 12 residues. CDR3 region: CSVELLGETQYF. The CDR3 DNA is TGCAGCGTTGAACTACTTGGGGAGACCCAGTACTTC.

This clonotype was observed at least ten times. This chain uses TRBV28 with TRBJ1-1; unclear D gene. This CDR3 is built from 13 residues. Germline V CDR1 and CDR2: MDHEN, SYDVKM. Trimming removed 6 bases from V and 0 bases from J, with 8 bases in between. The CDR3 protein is CASRAPVNTEAFF. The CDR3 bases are TGTGCCAGCAGGGCCCCAGTGAACACTGAAGCTTTCTTT. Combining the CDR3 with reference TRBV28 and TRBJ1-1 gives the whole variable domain DVKVTQSSRYLVKRTGEKVFLECVQDMDHENMFWYRQDPGLGLRLIYFSYDVKMKEKGDIPEGYSVSREKKERFSLILESASTNQTSMYLCASRAPVNTEAFFGQGTRLTVV.

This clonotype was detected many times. The CDR3 coding sequence is TGTGCCTGGAGTGTAAGGGGCCCTGAAGCTTTCTTT. It specifies CAWSVRGPEAFF. V usage is TRBV30 and J usage is TRBJ1-1; maybe TRBD1 (5 bases). The CDR3 covers 12 residues. CDR1 GTSNPN and CDR2 SVGIG come from the germline V gene (reference sequence). V lost 0 bases and J 6 bases, leaving 8 bases between the germline ends. The variable domain in full, completed from reference TRBV30 and TRBJ1-1, reads SQTIHQWPATLVQPVGSPLSLECTVEGTSNPNLYWYRQAAGRGLQLLFYSVGIGQISSEVPQNLSASRPQDRQFILSSKKLLLSDSGFYLCAWSVRGPEAFFGQGTRLTVV.

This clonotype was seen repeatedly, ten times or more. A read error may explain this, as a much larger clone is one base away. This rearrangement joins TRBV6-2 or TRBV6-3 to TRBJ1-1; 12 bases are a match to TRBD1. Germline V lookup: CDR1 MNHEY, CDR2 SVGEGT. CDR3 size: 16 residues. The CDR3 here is CAGSQPGQGADTEAFF. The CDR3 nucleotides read TGTGCCGGCAGTCAGCCGGGACAGGGGGCGGACACTGAAGCTTTCTTT.

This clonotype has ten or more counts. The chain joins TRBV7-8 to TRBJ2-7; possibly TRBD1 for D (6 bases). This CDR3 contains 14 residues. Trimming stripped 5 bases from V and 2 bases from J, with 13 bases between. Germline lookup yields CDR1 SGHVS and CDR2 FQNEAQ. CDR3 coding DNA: TGTGCCAGCAGCCCCTCGGGACAAACCTACGAGCAGTACTTC. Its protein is CASSPSGQTYEQYF.

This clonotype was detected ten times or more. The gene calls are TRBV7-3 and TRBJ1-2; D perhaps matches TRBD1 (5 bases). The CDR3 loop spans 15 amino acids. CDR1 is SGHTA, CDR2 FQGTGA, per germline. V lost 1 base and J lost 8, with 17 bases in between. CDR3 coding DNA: TGTGCCAGCAGCTTAAGACCCGGGGGTTCATGGGGCTACACCTTC. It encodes CASSLRPGGSWGYTF.